This T cell receptor (beta chain) was captured by sequencing in a study of CD8 T cells in ankylosing spondylitis. Trimming cost V 0 bases and J 2 bases, with 11 bases left between them. The length of the CDR3 is 15 residues. CDR1 is LGHNA and CDR2 is YSLEER in the germline V gene. Using its own MiXCR run on the 5' RACE reads, TCRdb lists one record per CDR3 protein. The profile shows about 150,000 distinct CDR3 sequences, approximately 48% of them singletons. This clonotype has only one observation. This TCR derives from a male donor with ankylosing spondylitis. Input material: synovial fluid, either unsorted or a sorted T cell fraction (not recorded which). V and J are TRBV4-3 and TRBJ2-7; D not resolved. The chain's CDR3 is CASSQDRHFAYEQYF. The CDR3, as DNA: TGCGCCAGCAGCCAAGATCGGCACTTTGCCTACGAGCAGTACTTC.